The rows below give T cell receptor beta chains drawn from one sample of a study of T cells after yellow fever vaccination. From the 5' RACE reads, TCRdb called clonotypes with MiXCR, one entry per CDR3 protein. The repertoire holds approximately 170,000 distinct CDR3 sequences, with 9.5% to 11% as singletons. The starting material was CD8+ T cells sorted from PBMCs, obtained 15 days after the yellow fever booster vaccination. The receptor source for this set is a man aged 18 to 29 who received the YFV17D yellow fever vaccine. CDR3s include the opening cysteine and the closing phenylalanine or tryptophan. D genes are given only for firm matches. Some rows mark clone size as missing; the rest say once, few, many or name a class of expanded clone.

length,size,J,D,V,DNA,CDR3
16,few,TRBJ2-1,.,TRBV6-6,TGTGCCAGCAGTTACCCGATGGAGAGCTCCTACAATGAGCAGTTCTTC,CASSYPMESSYNEQFF
16,few,TRBJ2-2,TRBD2,TRBV25-1,TGTGCCAGCAGCGATCTAGCGGGGGTGAACACCGGGGAGCTGTTTTTT,CASSDLAGVNTGELFF
12,few,TRBJ2-1,.,TRBV7-9,TGTGCCAGCAGCCGGGGGGCGAATGAGCAGTTCTTC,CASSRGANEQFF
15,.,TRBJ2-3,TRBD1,TRBV5-1,TGCGCCAGCAGCTCAGGACAGGGGAAAACAGATACGCAGTATTTT,CASSSGQGKTDTQYF
15,.,TRBJ2-2,TRBD1,TRBV7-3,TGTGCCAGCAGCCATGGGACAGGGGATTTAGGGGAGCTGTTTTTT,CASSHGTGDLGELFF
16,once,TRBJ2-3,TRBD2,TRBV7-2,TGTGCCAGCAGTCCCGTACTAGCGGGGGGGTTGGATACGCAGTATTTT,CASSPVLAGGLDTQYF
14,few,TRBJ2-5,TRBD1,TRBV5-1,TGCGCCAGCAGCCCCCGTGACAGGGGAAAGACCCAGTACTTC,CASSPRDRGKTQYF
16,.,TRBJ2-1,TRBD2,TRBV4-2,TGTGCCAGCAGCCACCAGCTAGCGGGGGGGGTGAATGAGCAGTTCTTC,CASSHQLAGGVNEQFF
12,few,TRBJ1-1,.,TRBV20-1,TGCAGTGCCACCCTAATAGGGACTGAAGCTTTCTTT,CSATLIGTEAFF
13,.,TRBJ2-7,.,TRBV29-1,TGCAGCGTTGAAGGGACTTCGGCCTACGAGCAGTACTTC,CSVEGTSAYEQYF
15,few,TRBJ1-2,TRBD1,TRBV9,TGTGCCAGCAGCGTAGAACCACAGGGGGCCTATGGCTACACCTTC,CASSVEPQGAYGYTF
14,many,TRBJ2-7,.,TRBV5-1,TGCGCCAGCAGCCCGGCAGGGATCTCCTACGAGCAGTACTTC,CASSPAGISYEQYF
14,few,TRBJ1-1,.,TRBV27,TGTGCCAGCAGTTCGGGCCCCGGGAACACTGAAGCTTTCTTT,CASSSGPGNTEAFF
18,few,TRBJ1-4,.,TRBV7-9,TGTGCCAGCAGCTTATCCGGACATACCGGGACTGAGAATGAAAAACTGTTTTTT,CASSLSGHTGTENEKLFF